This entry features one T cell receptor (beta chain) sequence. Its antigen is still unknown. The sample holds no much larger clone one base away, and base qualities are not on file. The record originates from a study of human T cells and chemical hapten exposure (dated by TCRdb to the early 2020s). For the study in its entirety: For sensitization, 2% DPC in acetone was applied to a 2 cm by 2 cm area of upper inner arm skin. Weekly therapeutic DPC doses were additionally applied to the scalp of patients throughout the roughly 23-week study period. Patch tests used Finn chambers with 0.01% DPC on the upper back, scored after 6 days by International Contact Dermatitis Research Group standards. Alopecia areata with under or over 50% scalp involvement, alopecia totalis and alopecia universalis were represented in the patient cohort, which was mostly female. Libraries were pooled for sequencing, and variation in per-sample TCR yields was attributed mainly to small differences in library volumes within the pool. The study tracked peripheral blood TCR repertoire changes in vivo during primary and secondary sensitization to the hapten diphenylcyclopropenone (DPC) in alopecia patients. Patient blood was sampled pre-sensitization (week 0) and at 2, 6 and about 24 weeks after DPC sensitization. Blood for TCR sequencing was provided by twenty-nine alopecia patients at one to four time points (pre-sensitization, 2, 6 and 24 weeks). What the study reported, not specific to this receptor: Patch test score correlated positively with the number of PT1 expanded TCRs, reaching significance at thresholds 8, 16 and 32 but not at 4. Repeated subsampling changed both the strength of the expansion versus patch-test correlation and the threshold at which that correlation became significant. All patients had alopecia, a presumed autoimmune disease, so their immune response might differ from that of healthy individuals. Compared with pre-sensitization or healthy control sets, expanded TCRs formed significantly more large CDR3 similarity clusters, which is consistent with antigen-driven responses. DPC sensitization did not change the number of TCRs with a frequency above 1 in 1000, and there was no evidence of changes in global repertoire structure.

Sample time point, as interpreted from the label and publication: patch test 1, 2 weeks after DPC sensitization. The sample's treatment or condition, from its label and the paper: therapeutic diphenylcyclopropenone sensitization with weekly scalp DPC. Blood at each patch-test visit was drawn before the patch test was applied. To be eligible, patients had to be aged 18 to 70, diagnosed with alopecia and judged suitable for DPC therapy, while pregnant patients were excluded. Total RNA was isolated from unfractionated whole blood collected in Tempus Blood RNA tubes. The library relied on RACE. Data came from a NextSeq 500. During library preparation, unique molecular identifiers were attached to individual cDNA molecules so that TCRs could be counted quantitatively and reproducibly. Each blood RNA sample was used to sequence both TCR alpha and TCR beta chains. Concerning the study's data processing: Samples had a median of about 96,000 TCRs, with a range from roughly 23,224 to 750,000. The Decombinator software suite was used to annotate V, J and CDR3 in the TCR reads. For PS versus PT1 abundance plots, all samples were subsampled to the same number of TCRs (28,000). TCRs were defined as expanded if absent before sensitization and observed at least eight times at the 2-week time point. In TCRdb, the public reads were trimmed at Q25 with fastp and aligned with MiXCR, with productive beta chains retained. Rows merge per CDR3 protein into single entries with the most common DNA and genes. The V and J calls, along with clone size, are taken from TCRdb and not from the paper's own processing. Across this sample there are around 110,000 distinct CDR3 sequences, with 12% seen only once. Of the sample, 1.2% to 1.5% falls within the top ten clones.

V sheds 4 bases and J sheds 8 bases, leaving 16 bases between their ends. CDR1 and CDR2 were assigned from the germline V gene as SGHRS and YFSETQ. Including cysteine and phenylalanine, the CDR3 has 15 amino acids. The read is trimmed to its CDR3 DNA, 45 bases read in frame from base 1. The source was whole blood, collected in connection with sensitization to the hapten diphenylcyclopropenone (DPC). The V and J segments used are TRBV5-1 and TRBJ2-6, with the D call perhaps TRBD1 or TRBD2, as 6 bases match in each case. This receptor was identified in a woman aged 45-60 years with alopecia areata. Some clones in this sample may be carry-over from other donors' samples. The bases read TGCGCCAGCAGCGTCGGGGGCCTGGGGACCAACGTCCTGACTTTC. Its translation reads: CASSVGGLGTNVLTF.